The 17 T cell receptor beta chains below were found in one sample sequenced in a study of blood T cell repertoires in COVID-19. TCRdb's copy holds only in-frame clones and misses some; the assay was immunoSEQ multiplex PCR. The table records 40,000 or so clones, roughly 85% of them present only once. Sample: peripheral blood. These receptors came from a human donor in a cohort sampled during active COVID-19.

The chain employs TRBV30 and TRBJ2-7; D is uncertain. V lost 1 base, J lost 2 bases, and 12 bases lay in between. The germline V gene has CDR1 GTSNPN and CDR2 SVGIG (reference sequence). This CDR3 contains 14 residues. CDR3 amino acids: CAWSDARFPYEQYF. CDR3 coding DNA: TGTGCCTGGAGTGACGCGAGATTTCCCTACGAGCAGTACTTC.

CDR3 region: CASSVPGLGTEAFF. The CDR3 DNA sequence: TGTGCCAGCAGCGTTCCAGGGTTGGGGACTGAAGCTTTCTTT. The chain recombines TRBV7-2 with TRBJ1-1, with D possibly TRBD1 on 5 matching bases. The CDR3 spans 14 residues. Trimming pared 5 bases from V and 5 bases from J, leaving 15 bases between. In germline, CDR1 is SGHTA, CDR2 FQGNSA.

The rearrangement joins TRBV3-1 (or the pseudogene TRBV3-2) to TRBJ1-3; the D is unclear. The CDR3 extends over 13 amino acids. Germline V gene data show CDR1 as LGHDT and CDR2 as YNNKEL (reference sequence). Between the trimmed V and J ends, which lost 1 base and 9 bases, there was a span of 10 bases. The CDR3 coding sequence is TGTGCCAGCAGCCAAGTAGTACCAGGCACCATATATTTT. Protein product: CASSQVVPGTIYF.

The CDR3 nucleotides read TGTGCCAGCAGCACGAGCGGAGACTCTGGAAACACCATATATTTT. The encoded protein is CASSTSGDSGNTIYF. This chain joins TRBV7-8 and TRBJ1-3; D gene ambiguous. Germline-derived CDR1 and CDR2 are SGHVS and FQNEAQ. The CDR3 has 15 residues. Trimming took 5 bases from V and 0 from J, leaving 11 bases between them.

The chain couples TRBV5-1 to TRBJ2-3; the D gene is possibly TRBD1 (5 bases). This CDR3 contains 14 residues. Trimming cost V 0 bases and J 0 bases, with 5 bases left between them. Looked up from germline, CDR1 is SGHRS and CDR2 is YFSETQ. The CDR3 spells CASSLEGSTDTQYF. CDR3 in DNA: TGCGCCAGCAGCTTGGAGGGGAGCACAGATACGCAGTATTTT.

This clone was recorded once. The chain uses TRBV14 and TRBJ2-1; D might be TRBD2 (6 bases). The V gene's germline CDR1 is SGHDN and CDR2 FVKESK. The CDR3 runs to 13 residues. Trimming pared 1 base from V and 6 bases from J, leaving 7 bases between. The CDR3 reads CASSQVGGNEQFF. CDR3 nucleotides: TGTGCCAGCAGCCAAGTGGGGGGCAATGAGCAGTTCTTC.

The chain's CDR3 is CATRKDRANTEAFF. CDR3 DNA sequence: TGTGCCACCCGTAAGGACAGGGCGAACACTGAAGCTTTCTTT. The J gene is TRBJ1-1, the V gene TRBV15; 8 bases match TRBD1. Germline-derived CDR1 and CDR2 are LNHNV and YYDKDF (reference sequence). With V trimmed by 8 bases and J by 1 base, 6 bases remained unmatched. The CDR3 has 14 amino acids.

The CDR3 DNA reads TGTGCCAGCAGCAAACATAGCAATCAGCCCCAGCATTTT. Translated: CASSKHSNQPQHF. This chain connects TRBV9 to TRBJ1-5; D not resolved. V dropped 4 bases and J dropped 0 bases, with 5 bases sitting between them. This CDR3 has 13 amino acids. CDR1 and CDR2 from the germline V gene are SGDLS and YYNGEE.

V and J are TRBV7-9 and TRBJ1-2; TRBD1 matches 7 bases. V gave up 5 bases and J gave up 8 bases; unmatched junction bases: 5. CDR3 length: 12 residues. Germline assignment: CDR1 SEHNR and CDR2 FQNEAQ (reference sequence). The CDR3 nucleotides read TGTGCCAGCAGCCCCTCAGGGGGGGGCTACACCTTC. The encoded protein is CASSPSGGGYTF.

The J gene is TRBJ2-7, the V gene TRBV5-1; possibly TRBD2 for D (6 bases). The CDR3 sequence is 14 residues long. The germline CDR1 and CDR2 sequences are SGHRS and YFSETQ. The V end was cut by 0 bases, the J end by 3 bases, with 10 bases between. As DNA, the CDR3 is TGCGCCAGCAGCTTGGAGACTAGTAGCTACGAGCAGTACTTC. Residues: CASSLETSSYEQYF.

The V and J genes are TRBV6-1 and TRBJ1-2, with D possibly matching TRBD1 (5 bases). The CDR3 has 16 residues. V was trimmed by 3 bases and J by 5 bases, leaving 19 bases between them. Germline V gene data show CDR1 as MNHNS and CDR2 as SASEGT. CDR3 amino acids: CASSDGGFGRGYGYTF. The CDR3 DNA is TGTGCCAGCAGTGACGGGGGATTTGGACGGGGATATGGCTACACCTTC.

The chain uses TRBV2 and TRBJ1-5; tentatively, D is TRBD1 (5 bases). Germline lookup yields CDR1 SNHLY and CDR2 FYNNEI. The germline V and J ends were trimmed by 3 bases and 3 bases, with 18 bases remaining between them. CDR3 length: 17 residues. The CDR3 DNA reads TGTGCCAGCAGTGAGGGAAGGGGCGGAGGGATCAATCAGCCCCAGCATTTT. It translates to CASSEGRGGGINQPQHF.

By share of the sample, this clone is medium-sized. CDR3 in DNA: TGTGCCTGGAGTGAAGGACAGTTGAACACTGAAGCTTTCTTT. Its protein product is CAWSEGQLNTEAFF. The chain joins TRBV30 to TRBJ1-1; maybe TRBD1 (6 bases). V dropped 1 base and J dropped 0 bases, with 9 bases sitting between them. The CDR3 has 14 residues. Germline V gene data show CDR1 as GTSNPN and CDR2 as SVGIG (reference sequence).

The chain is built from TRBV3-1 (or the pseudogene TRBV3-2) and TRBJ1-2; 11 bases map to TRBD1. V was pared by 4 bases and J by 4 bases, with 5 bases of the junction left unmatched. Germline lookup yields CDR1 LGHDT and CDR2 YNNKEL (reference sequence). The CDR3 has 15 amino acids. CDR3 loop: CASSPSDRGLYGYTF. DNA for the CDR3: TGTGCCAGCAGCCCCTCGGACAGGGGGCTCTATGGCTACACCTTC.

This chain links TRBV6-2 or TRBV6-3 with TRBJ1-5; the match to TRBD1 covers 7 bases. Per the germline V gene, CDR1 is MNHEY and CDR2 is SVGEGT. The CDR3 covers 18 residues. J was trimmed by 2 bases and V by 2 bases; bases with no gene match: 12. The CDR3 loop reads CASSYGQGVPSGNQPQHF. CDR3 nucleotides: TGTGCCAGCAGTTACGGGCAGGGGGTTCCTTCTGGCAATCAGCCCCAGCATTTT.

This chain uses TRBV19 with TRBJ2-2; TRBD1 matches at 7 bases. Trimming at V came to 4 bases and at J to 0 bases, leaving 2 bases not matched to a gene. CDR3 length equals 15 residues. Germline CDR1 LNHDA, CDR2 SQIVND (reference sequence). Written as DNA, the CDR3 is TGTGCCAGTAGTAACAGGGGTGCGAACACCGGGGAGCTGTTTTTT. Amino acid sequence: CASSNRGANTGELFF.

The V gene is TRBV4-3, the J gene TRBJ2-3; D may be TRBD1 (6 bases). Trimming cost V 1 base and J 1 base, with 15 bases left between them. The CDR3 contains 17 residues. The germline V gene encodes CDR1 LGHNA and CDR2 YSLEER. In DNA, the CDR3 is TGCGCCAGCAGCCAAGGTCAGGGGTTCCCCCGCACAGATACGCAGTATTTT. Protein product: CASSQGQGFPRTDTQYF.